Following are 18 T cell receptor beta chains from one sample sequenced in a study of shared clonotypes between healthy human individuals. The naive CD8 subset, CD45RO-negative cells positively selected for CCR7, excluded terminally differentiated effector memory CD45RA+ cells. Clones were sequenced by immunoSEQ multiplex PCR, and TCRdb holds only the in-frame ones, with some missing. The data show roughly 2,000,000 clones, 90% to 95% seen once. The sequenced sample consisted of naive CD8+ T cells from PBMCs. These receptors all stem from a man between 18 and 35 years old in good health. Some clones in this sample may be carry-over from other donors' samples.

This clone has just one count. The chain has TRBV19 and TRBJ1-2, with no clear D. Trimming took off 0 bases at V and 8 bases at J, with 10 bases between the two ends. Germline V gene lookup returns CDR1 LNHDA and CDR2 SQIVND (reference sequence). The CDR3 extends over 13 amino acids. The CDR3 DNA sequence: TGTGCCAGTAGTATAGAGGCCCTCAGGGGCTACACCTTC. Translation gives CASSIEALRGYTF.

In nucleotides, the CDR3 is TGTGCCAGCAGCTCCGGGGCGACCTACGAGCAGTACTTC. Its translation is CASSSGATYEQYF. The rearrangement joins TRBV6-6 to TRBJ2-7; D may match TRBD1 or TRBD2 (5 bases each). Trimming stripped 6 bases from V and 2 bases from J, with 11 bases between. CDR1 is MNHNY, CDR2 SVGAGI, per germline (reference sequence). The CDR3 runs 13 residues.

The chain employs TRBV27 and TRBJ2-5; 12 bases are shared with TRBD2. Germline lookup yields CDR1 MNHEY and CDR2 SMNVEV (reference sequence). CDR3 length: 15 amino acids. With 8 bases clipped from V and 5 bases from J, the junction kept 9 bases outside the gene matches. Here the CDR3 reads CASGGGTSGWETQYF. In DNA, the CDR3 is TGTGCCAGCGGCGGGGGGACTAGCGGGTGGGAGACCCAGTACTTC.

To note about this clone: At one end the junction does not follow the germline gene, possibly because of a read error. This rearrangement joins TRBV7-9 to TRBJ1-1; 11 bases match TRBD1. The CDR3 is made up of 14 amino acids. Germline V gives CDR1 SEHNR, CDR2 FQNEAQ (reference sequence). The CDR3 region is CASSFRDRGEWELF. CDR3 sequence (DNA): TGTGCCAGCAGCTTCCGGGACAGGGGGGAATGGGAGCTCTTT.

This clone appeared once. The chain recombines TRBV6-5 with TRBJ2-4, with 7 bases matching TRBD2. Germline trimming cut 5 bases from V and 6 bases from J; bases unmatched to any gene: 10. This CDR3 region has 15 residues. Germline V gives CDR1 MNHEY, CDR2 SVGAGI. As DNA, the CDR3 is TGTGCCAGCAGTACTACTGGGGGGGACGGAAACATTCAGTACTTC. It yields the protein CASSTTGGDGNIQYF.

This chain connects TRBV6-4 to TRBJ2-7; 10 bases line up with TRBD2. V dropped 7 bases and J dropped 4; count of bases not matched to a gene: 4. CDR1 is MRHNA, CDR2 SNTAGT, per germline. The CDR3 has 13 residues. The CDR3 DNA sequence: TGTGCCAGCAAGCGGGAGGGCCTGTACGAGCAGTACTTC. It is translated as CASKREGLYEQYF.

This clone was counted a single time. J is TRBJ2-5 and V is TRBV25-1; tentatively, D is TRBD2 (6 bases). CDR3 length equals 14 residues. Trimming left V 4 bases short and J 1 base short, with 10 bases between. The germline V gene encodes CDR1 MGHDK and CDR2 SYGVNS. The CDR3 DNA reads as TGTGCCAGCAGTGTTTCGGAGGGCCAAGAGACCCAGTACTTC. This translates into CASSVSEGQETQYF.

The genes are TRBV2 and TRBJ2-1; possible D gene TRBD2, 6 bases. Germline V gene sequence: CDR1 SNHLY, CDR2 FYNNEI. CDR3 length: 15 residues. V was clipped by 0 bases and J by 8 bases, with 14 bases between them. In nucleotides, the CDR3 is TGTGCCAGCAGTGAAGCGCGGGGACTTCTCCATGAGCAGTTCTTC. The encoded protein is CASSEARGLLHEQFF.

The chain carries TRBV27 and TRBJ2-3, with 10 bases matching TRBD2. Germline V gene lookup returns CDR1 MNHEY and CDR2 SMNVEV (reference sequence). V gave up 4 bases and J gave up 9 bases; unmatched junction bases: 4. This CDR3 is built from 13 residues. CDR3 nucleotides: TGTGCCAGCAGTTCGCTAGCGGGAGACACGCAGTATTTT. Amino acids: CASSSLAGDTQYF.

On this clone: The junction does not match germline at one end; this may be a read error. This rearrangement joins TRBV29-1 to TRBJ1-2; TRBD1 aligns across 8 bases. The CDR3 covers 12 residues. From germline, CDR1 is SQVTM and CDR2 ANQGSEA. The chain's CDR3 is CSVTTGVDGCTF. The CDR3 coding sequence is TGCAGCGTAACGACAGGGGTAGATGGCTGCACCTTC.

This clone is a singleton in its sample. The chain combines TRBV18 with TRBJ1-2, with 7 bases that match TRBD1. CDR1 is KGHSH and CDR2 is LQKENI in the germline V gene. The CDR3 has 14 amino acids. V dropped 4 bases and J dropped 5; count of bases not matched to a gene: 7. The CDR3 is CASSRIGTEYGYTF. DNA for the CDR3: TGTGCCAGCTCACGTATTGGGACAGAATATGGCTACACCTTC.

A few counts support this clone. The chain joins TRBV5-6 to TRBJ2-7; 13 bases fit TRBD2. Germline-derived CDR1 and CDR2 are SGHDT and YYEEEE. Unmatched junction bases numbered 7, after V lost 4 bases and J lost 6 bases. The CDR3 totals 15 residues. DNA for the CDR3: TGTGCCAGCAGCCCCGGACTAGCGGGAGTTAGCGAGCAGTACTTC. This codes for CASSPGLAGVSEQYF.

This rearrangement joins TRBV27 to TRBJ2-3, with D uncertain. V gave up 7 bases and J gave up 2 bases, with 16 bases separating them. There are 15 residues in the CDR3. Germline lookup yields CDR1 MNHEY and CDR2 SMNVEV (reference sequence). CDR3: CASTPRPDDTDTQYF. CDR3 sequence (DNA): TGTGCCAGCACCCCACGGCCGGACGACACAGATACGCAGTATTTT.

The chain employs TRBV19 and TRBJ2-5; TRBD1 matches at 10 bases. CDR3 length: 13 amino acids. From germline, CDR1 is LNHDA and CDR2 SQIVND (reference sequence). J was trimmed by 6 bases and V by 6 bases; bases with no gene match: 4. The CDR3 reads CASRGQGGQTQYF. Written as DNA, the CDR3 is TGTGCCAGTAGAGGACAGGGGGGGCAGACCCAGTACTTC.

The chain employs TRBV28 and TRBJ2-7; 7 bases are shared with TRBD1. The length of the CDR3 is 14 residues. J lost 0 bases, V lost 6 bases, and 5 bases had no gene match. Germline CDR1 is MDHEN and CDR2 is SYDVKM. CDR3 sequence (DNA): TGTGCCAGCAGCGAACAGGGGAGCTCCTACGAGCAGTACTTC. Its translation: CASSEQGSSYEQYF. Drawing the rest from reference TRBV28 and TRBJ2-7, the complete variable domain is DVKVTQSSRYLVKRTGEKVFLECVQDMDHENMFWYRQDPGLGLRLIYFSYDVKMKEKGDIPEGYSVSREKKERFSLILESASTNQTSMYLCASSEQGSSYEQYFGPGTRLTVT.

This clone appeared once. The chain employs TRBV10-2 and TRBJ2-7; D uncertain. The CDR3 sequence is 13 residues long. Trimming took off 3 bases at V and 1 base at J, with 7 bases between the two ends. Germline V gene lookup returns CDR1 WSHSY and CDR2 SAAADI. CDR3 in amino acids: CASSDGVSYEQYF. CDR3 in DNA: TGCGCCAGCAGTGACGGTGTTTCCTACGAGCAGTACTTC.

Written as DNA, the CDR3 is TGTGCCACCGAGGACGTTGGTGGTGAGCAGTTCTTC. This codes for CATEDVGGEQFF. The V call is TRBV2, the J call TRBJ2-1; D gene unclear. Between the trimmed V and J ends, which lost 10 bases and 9 bases, there was a span of 16 bases. CDR1 is SNHLY, CDR2 FYNNEI, per germline. The length of the CDR3 is 12 residues.

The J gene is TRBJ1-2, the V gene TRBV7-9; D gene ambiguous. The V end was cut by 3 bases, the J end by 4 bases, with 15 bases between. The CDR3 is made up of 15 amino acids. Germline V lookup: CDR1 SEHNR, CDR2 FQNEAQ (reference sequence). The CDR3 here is CASSFLHPYPYGYTF. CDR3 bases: TGTGCCAGCAGCTTCCTCCATCCGTATCCCTATGGCTACACCTTC.